The source of this TCR beta chain is a study of cytomegalovirus exposure and HLA in healthy donors (dated by TCRdb to 2016 to 2017). As for the study more broadly: An earlier analysis of some 600 of the donors reported over 250 Gb of sequence data and 117 million unique TCR beta sequences obtained from around 180 million T cells. Every discovery cohort repertoire had been produced on one sequencing platform. The later analysis used no new phenotypic data to find candidate immune exposures, relying instead on TCR beta sequences and their occurrence across donors. Donor age, sex, ethnicity and CMV serostatus were compiled together with the repertoire data. Roughly 300 gigabases of sequencing data and roughly 80 million unique TCR sequences made up an early release that covered approximately 620 HLA-typed donors. Typing coverage varied by locus: roughly 629-630 donors for A, B, C, DRB1 and DQB1; roughly 560 for DQA1; around 570 for DPA1; fewer than 480 for DPB1. A later genetic analysis took genome-wide SNP genotypes for 398 of the 666 donors and used that subset as a discovery cohort. On average, roughly 250,000 unique TCR beta nucleotide sequences were sequenced per donor among some 420 genotyped donors of the cohort, with 15% to 20% of those sequences being non-productive. HLA typing covered class I and class II loci at four-digit resolution. Of the roughly 400 genotyped donors, 70% to 90% were placed in the genetic ancestry cluster associated with self-reported Caucasian donors. The aim of the study was to test whether cataloging public T cell receptors could identify signatures of past pathogen exposure. Several DR-DQ haplotypes were handled as single units for association and clustering because linkage in the cohort was strong. A later analysis re-examined previously published TCR beta repertoires from over 500 donors and added high-resolution HLA genotyping to investigate patterns of TCR occurrence. In addition to the first cohort of hundreds of subjects, a separate validation cohort of 100 to 150 different subjects was used. The study used immunosequencing to profile the T cell repertoires of about 670 subjects and linked those repertoires to cytomegalovirus serostatus. An earlier analysis of a few hundred of the donors applied high-throughput TCR beta sequencing to assess whether each TCR beta V gene segment acted as functional or pseudogenic. To predict cytomegalovirus infection status, the study combined high-throughput TCR immunosequencing, statistical association of individual TCRs with disease status, and machine learning. General study outcomes and caveats: Cytomegalovirus status was reported to be diagnosed by the classifier with high specificity and sensitivity in both the original and validation cohorts. Some IMGT-functional V segments, including TRBV6-2 and TRBV6-3, could not be told apart with the 87-base-pair reads, so those segments were excluded. Specific HLA alleles were associated with over 15,000 TCR beta sequences at a false discovery rate of 0.05 in a later analysis. A later analysis reported that several top co-occurrence clusters appeared linked to parvovirus B19, influenza, CMV and Epstein-Barr virus. The study listed 150 to 200 TCR beta chains as associated with cytomegalovirus. A later analysis found that most CMV-associated TCR beta chains appeared HLA-restricted, with HLA associations seemingly driven largely by CMV exposure. A later analysis found that HLA-associated TCR beta chains were more clonally expanded and had lower generation probabilities than equally common non-associated chains. In an earlier analysis of approximately 590 of the donors, most TCR beta V segments appeared in productive rearrangements about 87% or about 30% of the time, broadly matching IMGT annotations. Most TCR sequences were seen in very few donors, while some public TCRs were found in many individuals. Because counts were too low, about 18 rarely observed V segments, including chromosome 9 orphons, were excluded from the earlier analysis of fewer than 650 of the donors. In a later analysis, the rate of TCR association differed among HLA loci, with DRB1 alleles having the most associated TCRs and HLA-C alleles having the fewest. For the cohort, immune exposure information was limited to CMV serostatus. Because some donors lacked HLA typing at each locus, the association tests relied only on the typed subset. In vitro tests confirmed that a few of the cytomegalovirus-associated TCR beta chains recognize cytomegalovirus antigens. Linkage disequilibrium might explain the correlated functional status among segregating V segments, but an unknown experimental factor could not be ruled out. Presence/absence analyses assumed roughly uniform sequencing depth across donors, an assumption that may not hold. The authors suggested that the approach could potentially be extended to other disease states and immunological phenotypes. When HLA alleles, especially DR and DQ, strongly co-occurred, attributing TCR associations to individual alleles was difficult. Compared with the roughly 700-donor mean, donors in an Asian-associated ancestry cluster had fewer N-insertions in productive TCRs, according to a later genetic analysis. In this cohort, only TCR beta chains were sequenced, and detectable features were limited by the absence of alpha or paired-chain data. A further reported finding was that TCR beta sequences accurately predicted the HLA-A and HLA-B alleles for most subjects in the first cohort. The sequencing pipeline was judged likely to have produced a cluster of highly shared sequence variants as a technical artifact. In a later genetic analysis, a missense DCLRE1C variant was associated with V-gene and J-gene trimming of TCR beta chains, and the association was replicated in an independent cohort.

In total, over 600 healthy bone marrow donors made up the cohort. At the time of sampling, all cohort members were nominally healthy, though unrecorded immune exposures were likely present. The donor tested CMV seropositive and was one of the 289 seropositive cohort members. Every donor gave a peripheral blood sample, and the peripheral blood mononuclear cells from that sample were used for TCR beta sequencing. Genomic DNA extraction from the blood cell samples was performed with the Qiagen DNeasy Blood Extraction Kit. As encoded in the germline V gene, CDR1 is SGHRS while CDR2 is YFSETQ. V sheds 4 bases and J sheds 1 base, leaving 8 bases between their ends. Reading from cysteine to phenylalanine, the CDR3 counts 13 amino acids. Kept here is only the CDR3 DNA, which spans 39 bases and is read in frame from base 1. This clone has only a few counts. Its binding antigen is unknown. Base qualities are not at hand, and no much larger clone is one base apart.

Libraries were built with the immunoSEQ multiplex PCR assay. For the multiplex PCR, a mixture combining 60 forward primers for TCR Vbeta segments and 13 reverse primers for TCR Jbeta segments was used. A multiplex PCR assay on genomic DNA amplified the CDR3 region of rearranged TCR beta genes. Amplified TCR beta libraries were sequenced as 87-base-pair reads on the Illumina HiSeq System. Processing in the source paper ran as follows. Across the roughly 670 repertoires, a later analysis counted approximately 83 million unique TCR beta chains, some 11 million of which were shared by at least two donors. To remove PCR and sequencing errors, raw reads were error-corrected and collapsed into unique sequences using a nearest-neighbor algorithm that merged closely related sequences. Alignment of CDR3 sequences to IMGT reference sequences was used to assign V, D and J gene segments. For a sequence to be retained, a match of at least six nucleotides to both a V gene segment and a J gene segment was required. A rearrangement counted as productive if the CDR3 had no stop codons and remained in frame with V and J, and every other rearrangement counted as non-productive. CDR3 was defined according to IMGT convention as the region running from the second conserved V-encoded cysteine to the conserved J-encoded phenylalanine. Sequences without an unambiguous match to a single V gene segment were excluded from the earlier analysis of about 600 of the donors. An earlier analysis of almost 600 of the donors classified V segments as functional when productive rearrangements were above 56.7% and as segregating when the standard deviation between donors was above 5%. A statistical classification framework was built to diagnose cytomegalovirus status from the catalog of TCR beta chain sequences. V and J gene assignment, in a later analysis, came from comparing TCR nucleotide sequences with IMGT/GENE-DB human TR gene sequences. A later analysis assigned CDR3 sequences and most-parsimonious VDJ recombination scenarios with the TCRdist pipeline. In a later analysis, every TCR beta chain was defined by the combination of its CDR3 amino acid sequence and its V-gene family, and reads without a unique V-gene family were dropped. A later analysis removed 592 highly shared, low-generation-probability nucleotide sequences to deal with suspected cross-contamination and a sequencing artifact. For each public chain, a later analysis derived a clonal expansion index from normalized ranks of inferred template counts within each repertoire. Generation probabilities in a later analysis came from a VDJ recombination model fitted to out-of-frame rearrangements, and those results were checked against IGoR. In a later analysis, hypergeometric tests were used to score TCR-TCR, TCR-HLA and TCR-CMV co-occurrence, with a repertoire-size bias correction applied to TCR pairs. To estimate false discovery rates, a later analysis permuted the HLA or CMV assignments 20 times. In a later analysis, co-occurring TCRs were grouped using DBSCAN, with TCRdist sequence similarity added in when clustering inside HLA-allele-positive subsets. Co-occurrence clustering excluded repertoires with fewer than 30,000 or more than 120,000 public chains, plus five with anomalous nucleotide sharing. TCRdb provides this immuneACCESS table in a form limited to in-frame rearrangements. Some clones are lacking; in checked studies, under half of them reflect an unresolved V gene, and why the rest are absent is not known. V, J and clone size reflect that table, while D and trimming were determined from the DNA. In this sample the table shows roughly 150,000 clones, 60% to 85% of which occur a single time. Together, the top ten hold 7% of the sample.

The receptor was isolated from a woman aged 35 to 49 in good health and CMV-seropositive. The specimen was PBMCs. Recombination connected TRBV5-1 to TRBJ1-1, with no confidently assigned D gene. DNA sequence: TGCGCCAGCAGCCGAGATTGGAACACTGAAGCTTTCTTT. Its coded protein is CASSRDWNTEAFF.